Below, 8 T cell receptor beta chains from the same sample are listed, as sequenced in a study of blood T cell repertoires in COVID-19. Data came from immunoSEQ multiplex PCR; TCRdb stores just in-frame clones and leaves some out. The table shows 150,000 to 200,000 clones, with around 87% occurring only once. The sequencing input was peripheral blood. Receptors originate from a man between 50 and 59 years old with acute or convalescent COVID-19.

CDR3 sequence reads: CASSLKTSGYEQYF. Here the CDR3 DNA reads TGTGCCAGCTCACTTAAGACTAGCGGCTACGAGCAGTACTTC. V and J are TRBV18 and TRBJ2-7, with 9 bases that match TRBD2. Germline loops: CDR1 KGHSH, CDR2 LQKENI. The CDR3 loop spans 14 amino acids. After removal of 4 bases from V and 3 bases from J, the junction contained 4 bases not matched to a gene. Supplemented by reference TRBV18 and TRBJ2-7, the full variable domain reads NAGVMQNPRHLVRRRGQEARLRCSPMKGHSHVYWYRQLPEEGLKFMVYLQKENIIDESGMPKERFSAEFPKEGPSILRIQQVVRGDSAAYFCASSLKTSGYEQYFGPGTRLTVT.

The CDR3 loop reads CASSLRGGGIYGYTF. The CDR3 DNA reads as TGTGCCAGCAGCCTCCGAGGCGGGGGCATCTATGGCTACACCTTC. This rearrangement joins TRBV7-3 to TRBJ1-2; tentatively, D is TRBD1 (6 bases). Trimming stripped 5 bases from V and 4 bases from J, with 17 bases between. CDR3 length: 15 residues. Germline loops: CDR1 SGHTA, CDR2 FQGTGA.

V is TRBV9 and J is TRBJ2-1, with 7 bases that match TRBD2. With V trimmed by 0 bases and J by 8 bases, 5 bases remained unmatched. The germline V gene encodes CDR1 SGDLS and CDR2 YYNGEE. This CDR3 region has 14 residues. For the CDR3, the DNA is TGTGCCAGCAGCGTAGGTGGACTAGTGTATGAGCAGTTCTTC. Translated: CASSVGGLVYEQFF.

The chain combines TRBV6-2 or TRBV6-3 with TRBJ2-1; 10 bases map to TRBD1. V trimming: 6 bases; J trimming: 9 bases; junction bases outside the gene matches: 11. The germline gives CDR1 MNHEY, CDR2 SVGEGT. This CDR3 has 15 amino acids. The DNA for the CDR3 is TGTGCCAGCAGCCTACGTGTGACAGGGGGCTTTGAGCAGTTCTTC. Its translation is CASSLRVTGGFEQFF.

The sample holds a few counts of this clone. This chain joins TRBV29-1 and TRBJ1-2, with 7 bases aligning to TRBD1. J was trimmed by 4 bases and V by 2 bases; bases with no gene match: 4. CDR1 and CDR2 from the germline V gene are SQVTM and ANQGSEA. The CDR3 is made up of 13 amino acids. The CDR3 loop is CSVERTGGYGYTF. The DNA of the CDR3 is TGCAGCGTTGAAAGGACAGGAGGCTATGGCTACACCTTC.

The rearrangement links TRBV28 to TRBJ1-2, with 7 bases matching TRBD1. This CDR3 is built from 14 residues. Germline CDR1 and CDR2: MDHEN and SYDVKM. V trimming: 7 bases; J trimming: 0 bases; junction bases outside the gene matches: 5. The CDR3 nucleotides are TGTGCCAGCATTCGACAGGGTTCTAACTATGGCTACACCTTC. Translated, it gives CASIRQGSNYGYTF.

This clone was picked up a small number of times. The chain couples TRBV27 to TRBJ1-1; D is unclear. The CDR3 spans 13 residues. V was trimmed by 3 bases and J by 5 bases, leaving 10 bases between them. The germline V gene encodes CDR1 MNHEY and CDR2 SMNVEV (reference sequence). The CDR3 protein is CASSFTGWTEAFF. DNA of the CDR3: TGTGCCAGCAGTTTTACGGGGTGGACTGAAGCTTTCTTT.

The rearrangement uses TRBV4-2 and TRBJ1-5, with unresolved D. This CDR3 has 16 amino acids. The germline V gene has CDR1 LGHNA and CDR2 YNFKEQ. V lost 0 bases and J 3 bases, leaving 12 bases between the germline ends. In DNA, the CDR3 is TGTGCCAGCAGCCAAGATCATCTGGGAGTCAATCAGCCCCAGCATTTT. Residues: CASSQDHLGVNQPQHF.